These T cell receptor beta chains were read from a single sample in a study of OX40 agonist ivuxolimab in advanced cancers. Repertoires were generated with immunoSEQ multiplex PCR, while TCRdb's copy carries only in-frame clones and drops some. The sample shows under 25,000 clones, about 83% of them seen only once. Sequenced material: CD4+ or CD8+ T cells sorted from blood, taken in a trial of the OX40 agonist ivuxolimab. These receptors were obtained from an adult with an advanced solid tumor such as melanoma, head and neck, liver or kidney cancer. The CDR3 runs from the conserved cysteine through the conserved F or W. D genes are given only for firm matches. Clone sizes are given selectively: once, few, many, or a class where the clone is expanded.

size | J | V | D | CDR3 | DNA
NA | TRBJ2-1 | TRBV7-3 | NA | CASSFTGGMGYSGNEQFF | TGTGCCAGCAGCTTTACCGGCGGTATGGGCTATTCGGGAAATGAGCAGTTCTTC
NA | TRBJ2-2 | TRBV11-1 | TRBD1 | CASSLQGAYGTGELFF | TGTGCCAGCAGCTTACAGGGGGCGTATGGTACCGGGGAGCTGTTTTTT
NA | TRBJ1-2 | TRBV2 | NA | CASGQIPNYGYTF | TGTGCCAGCGGGCAAATACCTAACTATGGCTACACCTTC
NA | TRBJ1-3 | TRBV30 | NA | CAWSHGQPQYSGNTIYF | TGTGCCTGGAGTCACGGGCAGCCACAATACTCTGGAAACACCATATATTTT
NA | TRBJ2-3 | TRBV7-6 | TRBD2 | CASSLTSGPTDTQYF | TGTGCCAGCAGCTTGACTAGCGGGCCGACAGATACGCAGTATTTT
NA | TRBJ2-2 | TRBV4-1 | TRBD2 | CASSPGLAGHTGELFF | TGCGCCAGCAGCCCGGGACTAGCGGGCCACACCGGGGAGCTGTTTTTT
NA | TRBJ2-7 | TRBV14 | NA | CASSQYNLYEQYF | TGTGCCAGCAGCCAATACAACCTCTACGAGCAGTACTTC
NA | TRBJ1-1 | TRBV19 | NA | CASRTGLRGTFF | TGTGCCAGTAGAACCGGATTAAGAGGAACTTTCTTT
NA | TRBJ1-4 | TRBV4-1 | NA | CASSLRPDSNEKLFF | TGCGCCAGCAGCCTAAGACCGGACAGTAATGAAAAACTGTTTTTT
few | TRBJ1-1 | TRBV12-2 | NA | CASRLNVGGKNTEAFF | TGTGCAAGTCGCTTAAATGTCGGGGGGAAAAACACTGAAGCTTTCTTT